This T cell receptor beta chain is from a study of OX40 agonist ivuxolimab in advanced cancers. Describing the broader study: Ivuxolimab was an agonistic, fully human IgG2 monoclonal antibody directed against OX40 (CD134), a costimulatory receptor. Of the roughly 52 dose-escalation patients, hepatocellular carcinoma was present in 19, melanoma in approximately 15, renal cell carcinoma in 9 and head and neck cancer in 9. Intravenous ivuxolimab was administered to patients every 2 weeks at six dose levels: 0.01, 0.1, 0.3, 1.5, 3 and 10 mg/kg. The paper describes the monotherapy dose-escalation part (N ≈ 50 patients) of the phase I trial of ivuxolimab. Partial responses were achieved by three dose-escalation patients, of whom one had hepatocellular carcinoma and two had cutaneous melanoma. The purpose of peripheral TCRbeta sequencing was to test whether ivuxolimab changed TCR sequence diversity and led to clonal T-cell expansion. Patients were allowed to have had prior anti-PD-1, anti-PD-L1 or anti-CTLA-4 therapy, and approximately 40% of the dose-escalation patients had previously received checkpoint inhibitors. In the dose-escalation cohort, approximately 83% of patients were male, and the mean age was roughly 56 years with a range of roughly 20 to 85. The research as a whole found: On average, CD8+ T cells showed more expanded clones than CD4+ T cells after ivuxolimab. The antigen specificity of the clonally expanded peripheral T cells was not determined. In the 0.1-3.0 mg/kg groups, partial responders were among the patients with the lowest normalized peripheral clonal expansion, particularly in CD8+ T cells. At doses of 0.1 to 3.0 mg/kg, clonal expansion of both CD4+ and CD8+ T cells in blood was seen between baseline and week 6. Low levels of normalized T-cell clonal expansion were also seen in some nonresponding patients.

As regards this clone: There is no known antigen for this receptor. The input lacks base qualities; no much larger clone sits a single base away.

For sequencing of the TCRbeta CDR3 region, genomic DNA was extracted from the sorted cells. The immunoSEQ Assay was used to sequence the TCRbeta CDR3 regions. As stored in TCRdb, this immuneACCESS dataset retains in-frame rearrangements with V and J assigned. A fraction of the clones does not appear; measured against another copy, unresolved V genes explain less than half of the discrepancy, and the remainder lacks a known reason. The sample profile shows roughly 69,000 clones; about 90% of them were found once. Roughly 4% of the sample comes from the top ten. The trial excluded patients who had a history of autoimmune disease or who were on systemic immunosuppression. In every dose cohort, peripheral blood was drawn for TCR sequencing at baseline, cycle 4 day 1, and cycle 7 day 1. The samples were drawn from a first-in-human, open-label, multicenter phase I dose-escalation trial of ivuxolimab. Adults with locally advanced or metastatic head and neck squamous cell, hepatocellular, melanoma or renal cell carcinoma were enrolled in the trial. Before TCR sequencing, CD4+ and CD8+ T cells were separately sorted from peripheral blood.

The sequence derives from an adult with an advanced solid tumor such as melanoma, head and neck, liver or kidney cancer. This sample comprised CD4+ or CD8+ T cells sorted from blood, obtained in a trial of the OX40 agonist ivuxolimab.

The DNA reads TGTGCCAGCAGCATAGAGAACACTGAAGCTTTCTTT. Translated, this gives CASSIENTEAFF. This sequence uses TRBV7-9 and TRBJ1-1; the D gene remains uncertain. V lost 5 bases and J lost 1 base; the stretch between them is 5 bases long. CDR1 and CDR2 are drawn from the germline V gene (reference sequence): SEHNR, FQNEAQ. The cysteine opens and the phenylalanine closes a CDR3 of 12 amino acids. Of the read, only the CDR3 DNA is kept; its 36 bases are in frame from base 1.